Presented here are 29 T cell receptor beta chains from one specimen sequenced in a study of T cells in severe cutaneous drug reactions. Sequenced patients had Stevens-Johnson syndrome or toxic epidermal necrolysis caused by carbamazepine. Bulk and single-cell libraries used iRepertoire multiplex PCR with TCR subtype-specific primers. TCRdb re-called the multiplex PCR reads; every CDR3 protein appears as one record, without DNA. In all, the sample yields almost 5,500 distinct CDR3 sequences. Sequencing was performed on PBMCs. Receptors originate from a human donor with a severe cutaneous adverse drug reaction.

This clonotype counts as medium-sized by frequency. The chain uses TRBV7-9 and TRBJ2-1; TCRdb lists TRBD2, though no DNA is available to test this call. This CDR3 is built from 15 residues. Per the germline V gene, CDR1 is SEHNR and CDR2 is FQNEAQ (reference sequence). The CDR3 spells CASSPKTISYNEQFF.

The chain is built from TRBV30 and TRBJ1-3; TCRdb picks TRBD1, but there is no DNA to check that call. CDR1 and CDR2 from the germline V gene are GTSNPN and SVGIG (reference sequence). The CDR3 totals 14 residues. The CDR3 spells CAWSGGTPGNTIYF.

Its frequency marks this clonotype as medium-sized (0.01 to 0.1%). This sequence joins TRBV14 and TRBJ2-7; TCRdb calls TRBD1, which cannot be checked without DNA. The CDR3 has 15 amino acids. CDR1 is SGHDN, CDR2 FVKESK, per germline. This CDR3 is CASSLNRGIGYEQYF.

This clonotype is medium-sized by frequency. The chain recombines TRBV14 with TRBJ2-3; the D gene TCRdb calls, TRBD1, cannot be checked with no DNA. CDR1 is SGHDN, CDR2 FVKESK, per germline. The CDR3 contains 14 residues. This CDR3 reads CASSPDRVTDTQYF.

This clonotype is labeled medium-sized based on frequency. Here the CDR3 reads CATSSRGQGHQPQHF. J is TRBJ1-5 and V is TRBV15; TCRdb names TRBD1, which stays unverified in the absence of DNA. CDR3 length equals 15 residues. In germline, CDR1 is LNHNV, CDR2 YYDKDF (reference sequence).

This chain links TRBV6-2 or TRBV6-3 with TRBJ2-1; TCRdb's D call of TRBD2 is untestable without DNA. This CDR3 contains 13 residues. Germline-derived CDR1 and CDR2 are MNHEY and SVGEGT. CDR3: CASSHGTSYEQFF.

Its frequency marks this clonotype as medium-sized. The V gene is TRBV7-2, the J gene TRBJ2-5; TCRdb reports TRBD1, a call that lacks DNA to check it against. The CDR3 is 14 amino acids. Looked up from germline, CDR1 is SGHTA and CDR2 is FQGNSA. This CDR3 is CASSRDRSQETQYF.

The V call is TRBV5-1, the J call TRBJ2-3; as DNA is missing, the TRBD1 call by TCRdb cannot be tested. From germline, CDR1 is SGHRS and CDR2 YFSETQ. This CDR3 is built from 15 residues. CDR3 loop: CASSLEGQGTDTQYF.

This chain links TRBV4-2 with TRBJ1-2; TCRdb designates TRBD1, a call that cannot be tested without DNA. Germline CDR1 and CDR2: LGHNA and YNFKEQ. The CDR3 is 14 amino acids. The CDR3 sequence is CASSQEGQGAGYTF.

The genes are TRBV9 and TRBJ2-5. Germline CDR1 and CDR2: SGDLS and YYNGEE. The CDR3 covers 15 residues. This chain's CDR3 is CASSVEAFSIETQYF.

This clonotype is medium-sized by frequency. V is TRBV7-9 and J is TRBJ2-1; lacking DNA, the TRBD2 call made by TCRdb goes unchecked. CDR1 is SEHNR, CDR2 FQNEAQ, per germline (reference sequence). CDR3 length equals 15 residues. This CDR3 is CASSFTSGSVNEQFF.

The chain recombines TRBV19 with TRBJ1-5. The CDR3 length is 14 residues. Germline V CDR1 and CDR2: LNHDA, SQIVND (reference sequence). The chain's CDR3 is CASSMTPDNQPQHF.

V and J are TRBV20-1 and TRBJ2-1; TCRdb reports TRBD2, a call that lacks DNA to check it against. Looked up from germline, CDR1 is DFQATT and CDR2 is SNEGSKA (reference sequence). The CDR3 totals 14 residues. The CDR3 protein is CSAREGGSRNEQFF.

The CDR3 is CASSPGVTGANVLTF. The chain uses TRBV12-3 or TRBV12-4 and TRBJ2-6; the D call from TCRdb, TRBD1, cannot be confirmed without DNA. The CDR3 has 15 amino acids.

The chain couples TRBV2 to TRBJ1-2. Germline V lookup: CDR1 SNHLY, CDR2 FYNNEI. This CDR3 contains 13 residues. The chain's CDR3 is CARSRQGYLGYTF.

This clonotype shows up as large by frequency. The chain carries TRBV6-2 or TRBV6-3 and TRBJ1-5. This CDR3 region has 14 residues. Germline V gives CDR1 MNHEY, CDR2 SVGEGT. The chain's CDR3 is CASSFGLAGVTQHF.

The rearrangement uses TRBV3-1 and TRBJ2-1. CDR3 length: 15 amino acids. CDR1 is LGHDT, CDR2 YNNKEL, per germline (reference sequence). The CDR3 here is CASSQDSNYGNEQFF.

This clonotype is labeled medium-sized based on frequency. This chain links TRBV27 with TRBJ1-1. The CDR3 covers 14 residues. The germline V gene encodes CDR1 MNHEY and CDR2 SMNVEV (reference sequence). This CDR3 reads CASSPGATNTEAFF.

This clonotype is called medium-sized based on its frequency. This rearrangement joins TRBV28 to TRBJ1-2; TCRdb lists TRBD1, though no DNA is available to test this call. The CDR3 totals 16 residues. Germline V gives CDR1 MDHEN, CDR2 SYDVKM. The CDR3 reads CASSIIKRQGLGGYTF.

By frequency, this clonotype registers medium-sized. The CDR3 reads CASRSRTGVRSGSYNEQFF. The chain combines TRBV28 with TRBJ2-1; there is no DNA to check the TCRdb D call of TRBD1. Germline CDR1 is MDHEN and CDR2 is SYDVKM. CDR3 length: 19 amino acids.

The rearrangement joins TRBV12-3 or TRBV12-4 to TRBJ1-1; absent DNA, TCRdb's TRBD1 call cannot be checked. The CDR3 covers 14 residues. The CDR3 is CASSFRDWATEAFF.

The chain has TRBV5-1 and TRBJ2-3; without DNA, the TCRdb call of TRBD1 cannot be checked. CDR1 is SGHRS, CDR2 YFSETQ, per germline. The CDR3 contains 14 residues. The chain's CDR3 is CASSAGQGAESQYF.

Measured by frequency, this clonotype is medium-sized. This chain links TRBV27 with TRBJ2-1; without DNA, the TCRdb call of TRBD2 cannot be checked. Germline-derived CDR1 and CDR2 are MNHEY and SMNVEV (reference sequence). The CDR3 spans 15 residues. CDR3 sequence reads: CASSLFLAGAGEQFF.

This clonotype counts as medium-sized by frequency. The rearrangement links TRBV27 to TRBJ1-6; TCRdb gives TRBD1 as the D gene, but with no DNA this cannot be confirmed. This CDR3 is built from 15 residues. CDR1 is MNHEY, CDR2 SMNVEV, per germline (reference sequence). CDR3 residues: CASSFLGAANSPLHF.

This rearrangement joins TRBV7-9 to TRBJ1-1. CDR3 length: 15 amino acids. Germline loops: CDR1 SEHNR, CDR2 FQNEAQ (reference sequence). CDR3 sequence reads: CASSGGTVLNTEAFF.

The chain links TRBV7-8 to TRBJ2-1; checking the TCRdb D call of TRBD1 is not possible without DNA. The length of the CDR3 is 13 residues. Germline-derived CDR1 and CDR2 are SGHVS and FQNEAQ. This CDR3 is CASSLDRVNEQFF.

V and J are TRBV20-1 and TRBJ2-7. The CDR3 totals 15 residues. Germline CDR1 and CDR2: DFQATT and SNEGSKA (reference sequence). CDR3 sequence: CSASRKSGTAYEQYF.

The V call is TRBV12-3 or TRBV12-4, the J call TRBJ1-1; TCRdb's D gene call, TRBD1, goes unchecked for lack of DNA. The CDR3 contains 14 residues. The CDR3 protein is CASSLGQGGAEAFF.

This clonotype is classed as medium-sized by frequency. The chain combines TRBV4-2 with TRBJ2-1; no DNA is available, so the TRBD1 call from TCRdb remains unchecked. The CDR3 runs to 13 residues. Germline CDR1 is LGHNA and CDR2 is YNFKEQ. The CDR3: CASSRTVGAKQFF.